This entry lists 30 T cell receptor beta chains sequenced from one sample in a study of cytotoxic CD8 clonotypes in ibrutinib-treated CLL. Clones were read by immunoSEQ multiplex PCR, and TCRdb kept only the in-frame ones, dropping some. The sample has hundreds of thousands of clones; over 65% are singletons. The sample in question was PBMCs, obtained after 12 months of ibrutinib treatment. All receptors come from a human donor with chronic lymphocytic leukemia.

This clone was observed many times. V is TRBV9 and J is TRBJ1-2; the D gene is possibly TRBD1 (5 bases). Germline V gives CDR1 SGDLS, CDR2 YYNGEE. This CDR3 is 16 amino acids long. V gave up 4 bases and J gave up 4 bases, with 20 bases separating them. The CDR3 coding sequence is TGTGCCAGCAGCCATCCTGCAAGGGGAACGTTCTATGGCTACACCTTC. Amino acid sequence: CASSHPARGTFYGYTF.

The chain is built from TRBV4-1 and TRBJ2-7, with D perhaps matching TRBD1 (6 bases). Germline V gene sequence: CDR1 MGHRA, CDR2 YSYEKL. This CDR3 has 15 residues. V was clipped by 2 bases and J by 5 bases, with 16 bases between them. CDR3 sequence: CASSQRIQGIHEQYF. In DNA form, the CDR3 reads TGCGCCAGCAGCCAAAGAATACAGGGTATCCACGAGCAGTACTTC.

In DNA, the CDR3 is TGTGCCACATCGCGGGGTTACGAGCAGTACTTC. As protein: CATSRGYEQYF. V and J are TRBV7-9 and TRBJ2-7; perhaps TRBD2 as D (6 bases). V shed 10 bases and J shed 4 bases, with 11 bases lying between them. The CDR3 loop spans 11 amino acids. Germline V gene sequence: CDR1 SEHNR, CDR2 FQNEAQ (reference sequence). Full variable domain (outside the CDR3, taken from reference TRBV7-9 and TRBJ2-7): DTGVSQNPRHKITKRGQNVTFRCDPISEHNRLYWYRQTLGQGPEFLTYFQNEAQLEKSRLLSDRFSAERPKGSFSTLEIQRTEQGDSAMYLCATSRGYEQYFGPGTRLTVT.

This clone was seen a few times. The gene calls are TRBV6-5 and TRBJ2-7, with TRBD2 matching over 7 bases. The germline V gene encodes CDR1 MNHEY and CDR2 SVGAGI. V lost 7 bases, J lost 3 bases, and 12 bases stayed unmatched. The CDR3 contains 15 residues. CDR3 loop: CASTRGGVGFYEQYF. DNA for the CDR3: TGTGCCAGCACCCGGGGAGGGGTGGGGTTCTACGAGCAGTACTTC.

The V and J genes are TRBV4-2 and TRBJ2-1; 9 nucleotides align to TRBD2. Germline V gives CDR1 LGHNA, CDR2 YNFKEQ. V gave up 1 base and J gave up 9 bases; unmatched junction bases: 7. The CDR3 spans 15 residues. In DNA, the CDR3 is TGTGCCAGCAGCCAAGCTGGAGGACTAGCGCGTGAGCAGTTCTTC. Its translation is CASSQAGGLAREQFF.

V gene TRBV4-3 combines with J gene TRBJ2-1; D may be TRBD2 (6 bases). V lost 0 bases to trimming and J lost 1 base, with 10 bases between them. CDR3 length: 16 residues. Looked up from germline, CDR1 is LGHNA and CDR2 is YSLEER. This CDR3 is CASSQEGGVSYNEQFF. In nucleotides, the CDR3 is TGCGCCAGCAGCCAAGAAGGAGGGGTTTCCTACAATGAGCAGTTCTTC.

The rearrangement links TRBV2 to TRBJ1-2; 7 bases match TRBD1. Germline values: CDR1 SNHLY, CDR2 FYNNEI. The CDR3 extends over 15 amino acids. The V gene end was trimmed by 6 bases and the J gene end by 2 bases; junction bases not matched to a gene: 9. The CDR3 nucleotides read TGTGCCAGCAGCCCACAGGGGAACACAAACTATGGCTACACCTTC. It is translated as CASSPQGNTNYGYTF.

The genes are TRBV18 and TRBJ1-5; TRBD1 agrees at 9 bases. The CDR3 covers 15 residues. The germline CDR1 and CDR2 sequences are KGHSH and LQKENI. V lost 6 bases to trimming and J lost 9 bases; unmatched junction nucleotides: 12. As DNA, the CDR3 is TGTGCCAGCTCGCCAGGGACAGGGACCCTAGGGCCCCAGCATTTT. Its translation is CASSPGTGTLGPQHF.

This clone was seen more than once but under ten times. The chain uses TRBV7-2 and TRBJ1-1, with 7 bases identical to TRBD1. This CDR3 has 14 amino acids. Looked up from germline, CDR1 is SGHTA and CDR2 is FQGNSA. V dropped 4 bases and J dropped 0; count of bases not matched to a gene: 2. The CDR3: CASSSGQVNTEAFF. The CDR3 region has the DNA TGTGCCAGCAGCTCCGGACAGGTGAACACTGAAGCTTTCTTT.

J is TRBJ2-7 and V is TRBV7-8; D is ambiguous. V dropped 1 base and J dropped 1 base, with 8 bases sitting between them. Germline V lookup: CDR1 SGHVS, CDR2 FQNEAQ. This CDR3 has 14 amino acids. CDR3 DNA: TGTGCCAGCAGCTTAGAGGGAATTTCCTACGAGCAGTACTTC. Residues: CASSLEGISYEQYF.

In its sample, this clone was seen once. The chain links TRBV11-2 to TRBJ1-1; no reliable D call. The CDR3 loop spans 14 amino acids. Germline CDR1 is SGHAT and CDR2 is FQNNGV. The germline V and J ends were trimmed by 3 bases and 0 bases, with 8 bases remaining between them. The CDR3 region is CASSFGLVNTEAFF. In DNA, the CDR3 is TGTGCCAGCAGCTTTGGTTTGGTGAACACTGAAGCTTTCTTT.

This chain connects TRBV19 to TRBJ1-5; D is unresolved. The CDR3 totals 16 residues. From germline, CDR1 is LNHDA and CDR2 SQIVND (reference sequence). Trimming took 6 bases from V and 0 from J, leaving 15 bases between them. The CDR3 region has the DNA TGTGCCAGTAGACACCACAGATCCTATAGCAATCAGCCCCAGCATTTT. Translated: CASRHHRSYSNQPQHF. Full variable domain (rest looked up from reference TRBV19 and TRBJ1-5): DGGITQSPKYLFRKEGQNVTLSCEQNLNHDAMYWYRQDPGQGLRLIYYSQIVNDFQKGDIAEGYSVSREKKESFPLTVTSAQKNPTAFYLCASRHHRSYSNQPQHFGDGTRLSIL.

The gene calls are TRBV9 and TRBJ2-7, with a possible D match to TRBD1 (6 bases). The CDR3 loop spans 14 amino acids. The germline V and J ends were trimmed by 4 bases and 0 bases, with 11 bases remaining between them. CDR1 SGDLS and CDR2 YYNGEE come from the germline V gene. The CDR3 loop is CASSSATGSYEQYF. CDR3 DNA: TGTGCCAGCAGCTCGGCGACAGGCTCCTACGAGCAGTACTTC.

The rearrangement joins TRBV15 to TRBJ2-3; 11 nucleotides agree with TRBD2. This CDR3 has 17 amino acids. The V segment lost 5 bases and the J segment 4 bases; nucleotides outside the gene matches: 11. The V gene's germline CDR1 is LNHNV and CDR2 YYDKDF (reference sequence). DNA of the CDR3: TGTGCCACCAGCGGATACGGGACTAGCGGCCGACCAGATACGCAGTATTTT. Protein: CATSGYGTSGRPDTQYF.

This clone occurred once. The chain joins TRBV28 to TRBJ1-2; D is perhaps TRBD1 (6 bases). The CDR3 length is 14 residues. Germline-derived CDR1 and CDR2 are MDHEN and SYDVKM. The V gene lost 3 bases and the J gene lost 2 bases, with 10 bases spanning the gap. The CDR3 DNA reads as TGTGCCAGCAGTTTGGTAGGGGGGAACTATGGCTACACCTTC. It specifies CASSLVGGNYGYTF.

This clone was observed once. The chain joins TRBV6-6 to TRBJ1-5, with a possible D match to TRBD1 (6 bases). The germline CDR1 and CDR2 sequences are MNHNY and SVGAGI (reference sequence). This CDR3 is built from 12 residues. V lost 7 bases and J 4 bases, leaving 8 bases between the germline ends. In DNA, the CDR3 is TGTGCCAGCATGCAGGGGAATCAGCCCCAGCATTTT. Its protein is CASMQGNQPQHF.

Here the CDR3 reads CASSPWTGANTDTQYF. CDR3 coding DNA: TGTGCCAGCAGTCCGTGGACAGGGGCCAACACAGATACGCAGTATTTT. V and J are TRBV6-6 and TRBJ2-3; 9 nucleotides align to TRBD1. Germline assignment: CDR1 MNHNY and CDR2 SVGAGI (reference sequence). Germline trimming cut 5 bases from V and 2 bases from J; bases unmatched to any gene: 8. CDR3 length: 16 amino acids.

The table lists this clone with a few counts. The chain links TRBV5-1 to TRBJ1-1; D is undetermined. The CDR3 sequence is 15 residues long. The germline V gene has CDR1 SGHRS and CDR2 YFSETQ. V was clipped by 1 base and J by 0 bases, with 10 bases between them. In DNA, the CDR3 is TGCGCCAGCAGCTTGTCCCGGGAGTTGAACACTGAAGCTTTCTTT. It encodes CASSLSRELNTEAFF.

The gene calls are TRBV7-2 and TRBJ2-1; 9 bases align to TRBD2. V shed 3 bases, J shed 6 bases, and the junction held 6 bases outside the gene matches. The germline V gene encodes CDR1 SGHTA and CDR2 FQGNSA. CDR3 length: 15 residues. The CDR3 DNA reads as TGTGCCAGCAGCTTGCGGGAGGGCCCGGGCAATGAGCAGTTCTTC. It is translated as CASSLREGPGNEQFF.

In its sample, this clone was seen once. V and J are TRBV29-1 and TRBJ1-4, with unresolved D. The V end lost 0 bases, the J end lost 7 bases, and 12 bases lay between the germline ends. CDR3 size: 14 residues. The germline gives CDR1 SQVTM, CDR2 ANQGSEA. The CDR3 DNA follows: TGCAGCGTTGAAGACAGACGGAAGGGTGAAAAACTGTTTTTT. As protein: CSVEDRRKGEKLFF.

This sequence joins TRBV6-5 and TRBJ1-2, with 9 nucleotides matching TRBD1. The CDR3 length is 13 residues. V lost 6 bases to trimming and J lost 4 bases; unmatched junction nucleotides: 3. CDR1 MNHEY and CDR2 SVGAGI come from the germline V gene. CDR3 residues: CASRDRGIYGYTF. CDR3 coding DNA: TGTGCCAGCAGGGACAGGGGTATCTATGGCTACACCTTC.

V is TRBV5-6 and J is TRBJ1-5; D not certain. CDR1 is SGHDT, CDR2 YYEEEE, per germline. V was cut by 0 bases and J by 5 bases, with 21 bases left in between. This CDR3 region has 18 residues. The CDR3 here is CASSLAVPKTSLYQPQHF. Here the CDR3 DNA reads TGTGCCAGCAGCTTGGCCGTACCCAAAACCTCACTATATCAGCCCCAGCATTTT.

The V call is TRBV5-1, the J call TRBJ2-5; 8 bases align to TRBD1. The CDR3 length is 15 residues. V was pared by 0 bases and J by 0 bases, with 1 base of the junction left unmatched. Germline V CDR1 and CDR2: SGHRS, YFSETQ. Written as DNA, the CDR3 is TGCGCCAGCAGCTTGGCGGACAGGGACCAAGAGACCCAGTACTTC. Amino acids: CASSLADRDQETQYF.

This rearrangement joins TRBV27 to TRBJ2-1; D is undetermined. Germline V gene lookup returns CDR1 MNHEY and CDR2 SMNVEV (reference sequence). Trimming shortened V by 1 base and J by 6 bases, and 4 bases separated the two germline ends. The CDR3 runs 12 residues. CDR3 residues: CASSLLGNEQFF. CDR3 DNA sequence: TGTGCCAGCAGTTTATTAGGCAATGAGCAGTTCTTC.

The V and J genes are TRBV7-8 and TRBJ1-2; possible D gene TRBD1, 5 bases. The CDR3 totals 16 residues. The ends were cut back, 4 bases at V and 8 bases at J, with 23 bases in the middle. CDR1 and CDR2 (germline): SGHVS, FQNEAQ. The CDR3 sequence: CASSSLRDGTAGGYTF. DNA of the CDR3: TGTGCCAGCAGCTCACTCCGGGACGGAACCGCGGGGGGCTACACCTTC.

The chain joins TRBV7-2 to TRBJ1-2; no reliable D call. V dropped 2 bases and J dropped 1 base, with 14 bases sitting between them. Germline CDR1 reads SGHTA; CDR2 reads FQGNSA. The CDR3 runs to 16 residues. CDR3 sequence (DNA): TGTGCCAGCAGCTTAATGTCGGGCTCCAATAACTATGGCTACACCTTC. It yields the protein CASSLMSGSNNYGYTF.

This clone was observed a handful of times. The rearrangement links TRBV5-6 to TRBJ1-2; D is unclear. Trimming left V 3 bases short and J 1 base short, with 10 bases between. The germline gives CDR1 SGHDT, CDR2 YYEEEE. The CDR3 has 14 amino acids. The CDR3 sequence: CASSSRIRNYGYTF. Written as DNA, the CDR3 is TGTGCCAGCAGCTCGCGGATACGTAACTATGGCTACACCTTC. The variable domain in full, with the rest retrieved from reference TRBV5-6 and TRBJ1-2, is DAGVTQSPTHLIKTRGQQVTLRCSPKSGHDTVSWYQQALGQGPQFIFQYYEEEERQRGNFPDRFSGHQFPNYSSELNVNALLLGDSALYLCASSSRIRNYGYTFGSGTRLTVV.

This clone showed up just a few times. The chain has TRBV6-5 and TRBJ1-5; D is possibly TRBD1 (5 bases). The CDR3 length is 14 residues. The V end lost 6 bases, the J end lost 6 bases, and 15 bases lay between the germline ends. Germline V gene sequence: CDR1 MNHEY, CDR2 SVGAGI. CDR3 amino acids: CASSFGGTGQPQHF. The CDR3 DNA follows: TGTGCCAGCAGCTTTGGTGGGACCGGTCAGCCCCAGCATTTT.

The gene calls are TRBV6-5 and TRBJ2-7, with 9 bases matching TRBD1. V dropped 7 bases and J dropped 4; count of bases not matched to a gene: 5. Germline CDR1 is MNHEY and CDR2 is SVGAGI. There are 13 residues in the CDR3. The CDR3 protein is CASTGDRVYEQYF. Here the CDR3 DNA reads TGTGCCAGCACGGGGGACAGGGTGTACGAGCAGTACTTC.

This clone was detected once. This rearrangement joins TRBV6-5 to TRBJ1-1, with no clear D. The CDR3 loop spans 11 amino acids. V was cut by 6 bases and J by 3 bases, with 5 bases left in between. Germline assignment: CDR1 MNHEY and CDR2 SVGAGI. The CDR3 sequence is CASSKYTEAFF. The CDR3, as DNA: TGTGCCAGCAGCAAATACACTGAAGCTTTCTTT.